The clone carrying this T cell receptor beta chain has ten or more counts. Antigen specificity is unknown. This sample stems from a study of CD8 T cells in ankylosing spondylitis. Overall study results and limits: According to the report, clones linked to the disease were significantly enriched in matched synovial fluid samples taken from ankylosing spondylitis patients. Typical of ankylosing spondylitis blood, it appeared, was a TCR beta motif of under 10 highly homologous variants. Disease-linked clones proved CD8+ and comparatively uncommon in peripheral blood.

Trimming cost V 4 bases and J 5 bases, with 8 bases left between them. The CDR3 length is 12 residues. Per germline, CDR1 LNHNV and CDR2 YYDKDF (reference sequence). A quantitative 5'-RACE method, one with molecular barcodes, was used to make TCR beta libraries. TCRdb processed the 5' RACE reads anew with MiXCR; each CDR3 protein has one entry. The data show 450,000 to 550,000 distinct CDR3 sequences, about 5% seen once. The chain recombines TRBV15 with TRBJ2-5; D gene ambiguous. The receptor was derived from a male donor with ankylosing spondylitis. The specimen sequenced was blood, either unsorted or a sorted T cell fraction (not recorded which). CDR3 sequence reads: CATSNLIETQYF. The CDR3 DNA follows: TGTGCCACCAGCAACCTTATTGAGACCCAGTACTTC.